The 10 T cell receptor beta chains below were found in one sample sequenced in a study of PD-1 blockade in classical Hodgkin lymphoma. The protocol was immunoSEQ multiplex PCR, while the TCRdb copy is restricted to in-frame clones and leaves out a portion. The table has about 6,000 clones, under 90% seen once. All trial patients relapsed after autologous stem cell transplantation. Thawed PBMCs supplied CD8+ T cells via magnetic negative selection. The sequencing used CD8+ T cells from blood, collected at baseline. All receptors come from a human donor with classical Hodgkin lymphoma.

V gene TRBV6-6 combines with J gene TRBJ1-1; possible D gene TRBD1, 6 bases. Trimming left V 8 bases short and J 6 bases short, with 13 bases between. The germline gives CDR1 MNHNY, CDR2 SVGAGI (reference sequence). The CDR3 is made up of 12 amino acids. CDR3 DNA: TGTGCCAGCCTCTATGGGGGCCCTGAAGCTTTCTTT. Protein product: CASLYGGPEAFF.

In this sample, this clone turned up a few times. The CDR3 sequence is CASSNRDGYEQYF. The CDR3, as DNA: TGTGCCAGCAGCAACCGGGACGGGTACGAGCAGTACTTC. The chain carries TRBV5-4 and TRBJ2-7; D tentatively reads TRBD1 or TRBD2 (5 bases each). Between the trimmed V and J ends, which lost 4 bases and 4 bases, there was a span of 12 bases. CDR1 SGHNT and CDR2 YYREEE come from the germline V gene (reference sequence). This CDR3 spans 13 amino acids.

The chain combines TRBV10-2 with TRBJ2-2; D is possibly TRBD1 or TRBD2 (5 bases each). Germline assignment: CDR1 WSHSY and CDR2 SAAADI. V lost 0 bases to trimming and J lost 7 bases, with 12 bases between them. The CDR3 contains 15 residues. The CDR3 sequence is CASSESGTSGGELFF. CDR3 nucleotide sequence: TGCGCCAGCAGTGAGTCCGGGACCTCGGGCGGGGAGCTGTTTTTT.

The chain couples TRBV25-1 to TRBJ2-2, with a tentative D call TRBD2 (6 bases). CDR1 is MGHDK and CDR2 is SYGVNS in the germline V gene. V was cut by 1 base and J by 1 base, with 10 bases left in between. CDR3 length equals 16 residues. The CDR3 nucleotides are TGTGCCAGCAGTGAATTGGGGGGTAGGAACACCGGGGAGCTGTTTTTT. This gives the protein CASSELGGRNTGELFF. Complete variable domain (other parts from reference TRBV25-1 and TRBJ2-2): EADIYQTPRYLVIGTGKKITLECSQTMGHDKMYWYQQDPGMELHLIHYSYGVNSTEKGDLSSESTVSRIRTEHFPLTLESARPSHTSQYLCASSELGGRNTGELFFGEGSRLTVL.

The chain has TRBV5-8 and TRBJ1-5; D is undetermined. With 1 base removed from V and 5 bases from J, the gap between germline ends came to 19 bases. The CDR3 consists of 17 residues. The V gene's germline CDR1 is SGHTS and CDR2 YDEGEE. The CDR3 reads CASSLYEKGGMDQPQHF. CDR3 in DNA: TGTGCCAGCAGCTTGTACGAGAAGGGAGGAATGGATCAGCCCCAGCATTTT.

This clone was recorded only once. The CDR3 DNA is TGTGCCAGCAGCTCCTCCGGGACAGATCTAGCCAAAAACATTCAGTACTTC. As protein: CASSSSGTDLAKNIQYF. The rearrangement uses TRBV11-2 and TRBJ2-4; 7 nucleotides align to TRBD1. J lost 0 bases, V lost 4 bases, and 9 bases had no gene match. Germline CDR1 and CDR2: SGHAT and FQNNGV. There are 17 residues in the CDR3.

The J gene is TRBJ2-7, the V gene TRBV27; D may be TRBD2 (7 bases). This CDR3 spans 15 amino acids. The germline CDR1 and CDR2 sequences are MNHEY and SMNVEV (reference sequence). Trimming shortened V by 5 bases and J by 2 bases, and 16 bases separated the two germline ends. CDR3 DNA sequence: TGTGCCAGCAGTACTTTCGGCGGGGGCACCTACGAGCAGTACTTC. It is translated as CASSTFGGGTYEQYF.

The chain uses TRBV11-2 and TRBJ2-1, with D possibly TRBD2 on 6 matching bases. The CDR3 length is 12 residues. The V gene's germline CDR1 is SGHAT and CDR2 FQNNGV. V dropped 8 bases and J dropped 7 bases, with 12 bases sitting between them. The CDR3 is CASGAGTNEQFF. The CDR3 DNA sequence: TGTGCCAGCGGAGCCGGGACTAATGAGCAGTTCTTC.

This clone was detected once. The chain has TRBV4-3 and TRBJ2-5; D perhaps matches TRBD2 (7 bases). The germline V gene encodes CDR1 LGHNA and CDR2 YSLEER. The CDR3 is 15 residues long. Trimming removed 1 base at V and 1 base at J, with 10 bases between. The CDR3 reads CASSQGGGGQETQYF. CDR3 nucleotides: TGCGCCAGCAGCCAAGGGGGAGGGGGCCAAGAGACCCAGTACTTC.

The chain combines TRBV4-1 with TRBJ2-7, with D unclear. The germline CDR1 and CDR2 sequences are MGHRA and YSYEKL. CDR3 length: 14 residues. V was trimmed by 0 bases and J by 4 bases, leaving 10 bases between them. DNA of the CDR3: TGCGCCAGCAGCCAAGACAGAGTTGAGTACGAGCAGTACTTC. Amino acids: CASSQDRVEYEQYF.